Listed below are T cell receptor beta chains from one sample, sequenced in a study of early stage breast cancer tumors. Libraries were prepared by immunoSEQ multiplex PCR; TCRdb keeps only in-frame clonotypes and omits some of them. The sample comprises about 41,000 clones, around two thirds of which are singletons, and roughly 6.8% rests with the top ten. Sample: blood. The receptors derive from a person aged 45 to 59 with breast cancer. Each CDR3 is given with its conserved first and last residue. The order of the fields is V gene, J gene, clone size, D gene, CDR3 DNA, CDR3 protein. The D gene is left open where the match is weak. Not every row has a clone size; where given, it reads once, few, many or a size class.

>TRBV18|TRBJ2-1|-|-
TGTGCCAGCTCACCAGGGGTGGGGCCGAATGAGCAGTTCTTC
CASSPGVGPNEQFF
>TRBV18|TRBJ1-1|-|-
TGTGCCAGCTCCGGATGGGGCGGCACTGAAGCTTTCTTT
CASSGWGGTEAFF
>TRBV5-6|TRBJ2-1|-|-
TGTGCCAGCAGCTTGGATCTGGGGGAGGCTCTTAATGAGCAGTTCTTC
CASSLDLGEALNEQFF
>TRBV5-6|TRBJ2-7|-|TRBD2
TGTGCCAGCAGTTTGGGACTAGCGCGGGAGCAGTACTTC
CASSLGLAREQYF
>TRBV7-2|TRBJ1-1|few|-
TGTGCCAGCAGCTTAGTCAAGAACACTGAAGCTTTCTTT
CASSLVKNTEAFF
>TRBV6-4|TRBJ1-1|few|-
TGTGCCAGCACCGAGGAGGGGCCAGACACTGAAGCTTTCTTT
CASTEEGPDTEAFF
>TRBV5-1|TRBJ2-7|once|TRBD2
TGCGCCAGCAGCTTGGGGCGGAATAGCGGGAATCCCTACGAGCAGTACTTC
CASSLGRNSGNPYEQYF
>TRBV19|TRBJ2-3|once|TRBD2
TGTGCCAGTAACCCGCGAAAGTTAGCGGGAGTAGATACGCAGTATTTT
CASNPRKLAGVDTQYF
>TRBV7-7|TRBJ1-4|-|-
TGTGCTAGCAGCTTAGATGAAGGAGGAAAACTGTTTTTT
CASSLDEGGKLFF
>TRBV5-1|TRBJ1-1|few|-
TGCGCCAGCAGCTTGGGAAGGGAGGTTACGAACACTGAAGCTTTCTTT
CASSLGREVTNTEAFF
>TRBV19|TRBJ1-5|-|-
TGTGCCAGTAGTCAGGGTCTCAATCAGCCCCAGCATTTT
CASSQGLNQPQHF
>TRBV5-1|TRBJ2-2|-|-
TGCGCCAGCAGCTTGGCCGAGGGCGGGGAGCTGTTTTTT
CASSLAEGGELFF
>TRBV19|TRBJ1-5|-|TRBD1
TGTGCCAGTAGTAACAGGGGGCATACTCAGCCCCAGCATTTT
CASSNRGHTQPQHF
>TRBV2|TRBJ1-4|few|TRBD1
TGTGCCAGCATCAGGGACAGGGAGGAAAAACTGTTTTTT
CASIRDREEKLFF
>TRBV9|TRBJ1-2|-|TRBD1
TGTGCCAGCAGCCCGTCAGGACAGGGGGCTCATGGCTACACCTTC
CASSPSGQGAHGYTF
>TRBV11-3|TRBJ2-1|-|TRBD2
TGTGCCAGCAGCGAAGCCGGGACTAGCGGATTTGAGCAGTTCTTC
CASSEAGTSGFEQFF
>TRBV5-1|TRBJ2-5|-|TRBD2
TGCGCCAGCAGCCCGGGAGGGGCTACGGAAGAGACCCAGTACTTC
CASSPGGATEETQYF
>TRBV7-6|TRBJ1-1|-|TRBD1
TGTGCCAGCAGCAACGGACAGGGTGGCGAAGCTTTCTTT
CASSNGQGGEAFF
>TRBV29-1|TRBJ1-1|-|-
TGCAGCGTGAGATCGAACACTGAAGCTTTCTTT
CSVRSNTEAFF
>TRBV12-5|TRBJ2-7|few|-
TGTGCTAGTGGCACCATGCGCGAGCAGTACTTC
CASGTMREQYF
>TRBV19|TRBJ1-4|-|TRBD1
TGTGCCAGTAGTATCCGACAGGGGGCTGAAAAACTGTTTTTT
CASSIRQGAEKLFF
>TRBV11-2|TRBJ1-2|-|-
TGTGCCAGCAGCTCCGAGGTTTGGGCAGGGGATGGCTACACCTTC
CASSSEVWAGDGYTF
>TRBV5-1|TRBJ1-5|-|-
TGCGCCAGCAGCTGGGGACAAGGTGATCAGCCCCAGCATTTT
CASSWGQGDQPQHF
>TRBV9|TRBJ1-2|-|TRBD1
TGTGCCAGCAGCGGGAGGACAGGGGGCCCCTATGGCTACACCTTC
CASSGRTGGPYGYTF
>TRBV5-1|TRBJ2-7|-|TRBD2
TGCGCCAGCAGTCGACTAGCGACCAGCTCCTACGAGCAGTACTTC
CASSRLATSSYEQYF
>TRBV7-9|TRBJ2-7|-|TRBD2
TGTGCCAGCAGCCCACGCACTAGCGGGTACGAGCAGTACTTC
CASSPRTSGYEQYF
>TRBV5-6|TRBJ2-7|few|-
TGTGCCAGCAGCTCTTGGGCAGTCTCTTTACGAGGGCTCCCAGGCGAGCAGTACTTC
CASSSWAVSLRGLPGEQYF
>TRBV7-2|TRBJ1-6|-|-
TGTGCCAGCAGCTTATACCTCAGGGGAGGGAATCATTCACCCCTCCACTTT
CASSLYLRGGNHSPLHF
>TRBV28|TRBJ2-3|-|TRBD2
TGTGCCAGCAGTTTAGAGCCGGGACTAGGGGGTGAAGATACGCAGTATTTT
CASSLEPGLGGEDTQYF
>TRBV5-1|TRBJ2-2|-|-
TGCGCCAGCACAGGGGACGACACCGGGGAGCTGTTTTTT
CASTGDDTGELFF
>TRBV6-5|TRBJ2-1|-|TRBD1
TGTGCCAGCAGTTACGGGACAGGGTTCGAAAGGAATGAGCAGTTCTTC
CASSYGTGFERNEQFF
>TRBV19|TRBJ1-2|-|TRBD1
TGTGCCAGTAGTCCCAGACAGGGTTACGATGGCTACACCTTC
CASSPRQGYDGYTF
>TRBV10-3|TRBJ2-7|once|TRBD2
TGTGCCATCAGTGACCCGGGACTAGCGGGCCGGGGCTCCTACGAGCAGTACTTC
CAISDPGLAGRGSYEQYF
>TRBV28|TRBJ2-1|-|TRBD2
TGTGCCAGCAGTTTATCCCGGACTAGCGCCGGGAGGGACAATGAGCAGTTCTTC
CASSLSRTSAGRDNEQFF
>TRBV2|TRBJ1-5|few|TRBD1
TGTGCCAGCAGTGAGGGGACAGGCAATCAGCCCCAGCATTTT
CASSEGTGNQPQHF
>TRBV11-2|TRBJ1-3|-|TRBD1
TGTGCCAGCAGCTCGACAGGGCGTATCTCTGGAAACACCATATATTTT
CASSSTGRISGNTIYF